The 30 T cell receptor beta chains below come from one sample, sequenced in a study of cytomegalovirus exposure and HLA in healthy donors. The primer mix had 60 Vbeta and 13 Jbeta primers. TCRdb keeps only in-frame clones here, not all; method: immunoSEQ multiplex PCR. The sample consists of around 150,000 clones, 84% of them appearing once. The sample taken for sequencing was PBMCs. These receptor sequences come from a man aged 45 to 65 in good health and CMV-seropositive.

V usage is TRBV11-3 and J usage is TRBJ2-6; weak D call: TRBD1 (5 bases). The germline V and J ends were trimmed by 3 bases and 0 bases, with 6 bases remaining between them. The CDR3 runs to 15 residues. Germline values: CDR1 SGHNT, CDR2 YENEEA. The CDR3: CASSFQGSGANVLTF. CDR3 in DNA: TGTGCCAGCAGCTTTCAGGGCTCTGGGGCCAACGTCCTGACTTTC.

The chain has TRBV2 and TRBJ2-4; TRBD1 matches at 12 bases. The length of the CDR3 is 18 residues. Germline V CDR1 and CDR2: SNHLY, FYNNEI. The ends lost 5 bases at V and 1 base at J; junction bases unmatched: 9. The CDR3 spells CASSLSVGQGAAKNIQYF. CDR3 DNA sequence: TGTGCCAGCAGTCTCTCGGTGGGACAGGGGGCCGCCAAAAACATTCAGTACTTC.

This chain links TRBV19 with TRBJ1-1; no definite D call. The V end lost 1 base, the J end lost 0 bases, and 6 bases lay between the germline ends. The CDR3 extends over 14 amino acids. Germline-derived CDR1 and CDR2 are LNHDA and SQIVND (reference sequence). CDR3 residues: CASSIGDLNTEAFF. CDR3 nucleotides: TGTGCCAGTAGTATAGGAGATTTGAACACTGAAGCTTTCTTT.

This clone showed up just a few times. The V and J genes are TRBV5-1 and TRBJ1-2; TRBD1 agrees at 9 bases. The CDR3 runs 15 residues. Losses at the gene ends were 3 bases for V and 1 base for J; bases not matched to a gene: 4. The germline CDR1 and CDR2 sequences are SGHRS and YFSETQ. This CDR3 reads CASSSRQGVNYGYTF. In DNA, the CDR3 is TGCGCCAGCAGCTCCCGACAGGGGGTTAACTATGGCTACACCTTC.

This clone has just a few counts. The sample contains more than one DNA sequence encoding this CDR3. The chain uses TRBV5-1 and TRBJ2-3; 8 bases line up with TRBD2. CDR3 size: 15 residues. Trimming at V came to 2 bases and at J to 2 bases, leaving 4 bases not matched to a gene. Germline V gene lookup returns CDR1 SGHRS and CDR2 YFSETQ. The CDR3 nucleotides read TGCGCCAGCAGCTTAAGCGGGAGTTCCACAGATACGCAGTATTTT. Its protein is CASSLSGSSTDTQYF.

The rearrangement links TRBV6-6 to TRBJ2-7, with D possibly matching TRBD1 (5 bases). The germline V and J ends were trimmed by 5 bases and 3 bases, with 11 bases remaining between them. This CDR3 has 13 amino acids. Germline CDR1 and CDR2: MNHNY and SVGAGI (reference sequence). CDR3 sequence (DNA): TGTGCCAGCAGTGATCCGGACAACTACGAGCAGTACTTC. Protein product: CASSDPDNYEQYF.

The V gene is TRBV2, the J gene TRBJ1-1, with 8 bases that match TRBD1. CDR1 SNHLY and CDR2 FYNNEI come from the germline V gene. This CDR3 has 13 residues. J was trimmed by 6 bases and V by 8 bases; bases with no gene match: 8. This CDR3 is CASGLQGEAEAFF. In nucleotides, the CDR3 is TGTGCCAGCGGCCTACAGGGGGAGGCTGAAGCTTTCTTT.

The rearrangement links TRBV4-1 to TRBJ1-1; perhaps TRBD1 as D (6 bases). Germline V gives CDR1 MGHRA, CDR2 YSYEKL. Trimming cost V 4 bases and J 1 base, with 7 bases left between them. The CDR3 has 13 amino acids. CDR3 in DNA: TGCGCCAGCAGCCCGACAGGGAACACTGAAGCTTTCTTT. Protein: CASSPTGNTEAFF.

The chain combines TRBV9 with TRBJ2-1; 10 nucleotides line up with TRBD1. The ends lost 2 bases at V and 9 bases at J; junction bases unmatched: 5. Germline V gene data show CDR1 as SGDLS and CDR2 as YYNGEE. The CDR3 length is 14 residues. The CDR3 nucleotides read TGTGCCAGCAGCGTTAGAGGACAGGGGGGTGAGCAGTTCTTC. As protein: CASSVRGQGGEQFF. The whole variable domain, remainder taken from reference TRBV9 and TRBJ2-1, is DSGVTQTPKHLITATGQRVTLRCSPRSGDLSVYWYQQSLDQGLQFLIQYYNGEERAKGNILERFSAQQFPDLHSELNLSSLELGDSALYFCASSVRGQGGEQFFGPGTRLTVL.

V usage is TRBV10-3 and J usage is TRBJ2-7; TRBD2 is a possible D gene (6 bases). Germline V gene lookup returns CDR1 ENHRY and CDR2 SYGVKD. The V end lost 0 bases, the J end lost 2 bases, and 17 bases lay between the germline ends. The CDR3 length is 17 residues. As DNA, the CDR3 is TGTGCCATCAGTGAGTCCCGGAGGGTGGTGTCGGCCTACGAGCAGTACGTC. Its protein product is CAISESRRVVSAYEQYV.

The chain joins TRBV6-5 to TRBJ2-6, with D maybe TRBD1 (5 bases). Trimming took 8 bases from V and 3 from J, leaving 5 bases between them. Germline assignment: CDR1 MNHEY and CDR2 SVGAGI. This CDR3 region has 12 residues. The DNA for the CDR3 is TGTGCCAGCCAGGGTGGGGCCAACGTCCTGACTTTC. Its translation: CASQGGANVLTF.

This clone was recorded a few times. This chain links TRBV7-2 with TRBJ1-2; 7 bases are a match to TRBD1. This CDR3 has 14 amino acids. The trim removed 5 bases at V and 4 bases at J, leaving 7 bases unmatched. Germline assignment: CDR1 SGHTA and CDR2 FQGNSA. The DNA for the CDR3 is TGTGCCAGCAGCCTAAGCGCAGGGGGCTATGGCTACACCTTC. Its protein is CASSLSAGGYGYTF.

V and J are TRBV7-8 and TRBJ2-1, with D maybe TRBD2 (5 bases). With 5 bases removed from V and 7 bases from J, the gap between germline ends came to 12 bases. This CDR3 is built from 13 residues. Looked up from germline, CDR1 is SGHVS and CDR2 is FQNEAQ. CDR3 nucleotide sequence: TGTGCCAGCAGCCTGACTACTTATAATGAGCAGTTCTTC. This gives the protein CASSLTTYNEQFF.

The chain has TRBV4-1 and TRBJ2-2; no reliable D call. From germline, CDR1 is MGHRA and CDR2 YSYEKL. This CDR3 is built from 14 residues. The germline V and J ends were trimmed by 0 bases and 7 bases, with 9 bases remaining between them. The DNA for the CDR3 is TGCGCCAGCAGCCAAGATGAGGAATTCGGGGAGCTGTTTTTT. Residues: CASSQDEEFGELFF.

This clone came up a few times. The chain combines TRBV4-2 with TRBJ1-1, with TRBD1 matching over 8 bases. Unmatched junction bases numbered 10, after V lost 3 bases and J lost 1 base. CDR1 is LGHNA, CDR2 YNFKEQ, per germline. The CDR3 runs to 17 residues. CDR3 bases: TGTGCCAGCAGCCAGGTAACTCAGGGGGCTCGGAACACTGAAGCTTTCTTT. Protein product: CASSQVTQGARNTEAFF.

This sequence joins TRBV4-2 and TRBJ2-3; D is possibly TRBD1 (5 bases). V lost 2 bases, J lost 1 base, and 19 bases lay in between. Per the germline V gene, CDR1 is LGHNA and CDR2 is YNFKEQ. CDR3 length: 18 amino acids. The CDR3 loop is CASSQRTGSTMGTDTQYF. CDR3 DNA: TGTGCCAGCAGCCAACGTACAGGTTCCACAATGGGCACAGATACGCAGTATTTT.

This clone was recorded a few times. Other DNA sequences from this sample encode an identical CDR3 as well. V and J are TRBV5-6 and TRBJ2-1; 9 positions agree with TRBD1. The CDR3 extends over 15 amino acids. V was pared by 4 bases and J by 0 bases, with 2 bases of the junction left unmatched. Germline V lookup: CDR1 SGHDT, CDR2 YYEEEE. The CDR3 coding sequence is TGTGCCAGCAGCCGGGACAGGGTCTCCTACAATGAGCAGTTCTTC. This sequence encodes CASSRDRVSYNEQFF.

The gene calls are TRBV19 and TRBJ1-3; 8 nucleotides match TRBD1. The CDR3 covers 14 residues. The junction had 2 bases not matched to a gene; V was cut back by 5 bases and J by 2 bases. Germline V gives CDR1 LNHDA, CDR2 SQIVND (reference sequence). The CDR3 sequence: CASSQGAPGNTIYF. The CDR3 bases are TGTGCCAGTAGTCAGGGGGCCCCTGGAAACACCATATATTTT.

This chain connects TRBV19 to TRBJ2-7; D possibly corresponds to TRBD1 (7 bases). Trimming left V 2 bases short and J 2 bases short, with 13 bases between. Per germline, CDR1 LNHDA and CDR2 SQIVND (reference sequence). The CDR3 length is 15 residues. In DNA, the CDR3 is TGTGCCAGTAGTATATCGGCAGGGGGGACCTACGAGCAGTACTTC. It is translated as CASSISAGGTYEQYF.

V and J are TRBV6-4 and TRBJ2-5; possible D gene TRBD1, 6 bases. V was shortened by 4 bases and J by 7 bases, with 16 bases between the two germline ends. Germline-derived CDR1 and CDR2 are MRHNA and SNTAGT. The CDR3 has 14 residues. The CDR3 loop reads CASSASAQGGTQYF. DNA of the CDR3: TGTGCCAGCAGTGCCTCAGCTCAAGGGGGGACCCAGTACTTC.

This clone was picked up a small number of times. This chain connects TRBV5-1 to TRBJ1-2, with D perhaps matching TRBD1 (6 bases). CDR1 is SGHRS and CDR2 is YFSETQ in the germline V gene. V shed 4 bases and J shed 0 bases, with 13 bases lying between them. The CDR3 totals 15 residues. The CDR3 protein is CASSPQGLANYGYTF. DNA of the CDR3: TGCGCCAGCAGCCCGCAGGGGTTAGCTAACTATGGCTACACCTTC.

This chain connects TRBV10-1 to TRBJ1-5, with TRBD1 identical over 8 bases. CDR1 and CDR2 (germline): WNHNN, SYGVQD (reference sequence). The CDR3 consists of 18 residues. V lost 0 bases, J lost 7 bases, and 14 bases stayed unmatched. The CDR3 sequence: CASSESGTGGLEGQPQHF. CDR3 DNA sequence: TGCGCCAGCAGTGAGTCCGGGACAGGAGGTCTCGAGGGGCAGCCCCAGCATTTT.

The rearrangement joins TRBV6-6 to TRBJ2-1; the D gene is possibly TRBD1 (6 bases). The CDR3 runs 14 residues. Germline V gene data show CDR1 as MNHNY and CDR2 as SVGAGI (reference sequence). V was clipped by 5 bases and J by 8 bases, with 16 bases between them. CDR3 bases: TGTGCCAGCAGTACAGGGACACCATTCGATGAGCAGTTCTTC. It translates to CASSTGTPFDEQFF.

V gene TRBV6-5 combines with J gene TRBJ1-1, with unresolved D. The V gene lost 6 bases and the J gene lost 1 base, with 12 bases spanning the gap. Germline V gene lookup returns CDR1 MNHEY and CDR2 SVGAGI. The CDR3 totals 14 residues. CDR3 coding DNA: TGTGCCAGCAGCCCGGGGATGAAGAACACTGAAGCTTTCTTT. Translation gives CASSPGMKNTEAFF.

The chain carries TRBV21-1 and TRBJ2-5; the D segment call TRBD1 is taken from the table without a DNA check. TRBV21-1 is marked as a pseudogene. The CDR3 contains 16 residues. This CDR3 reads CASSKEGQDPEETQYF. The CDR3 DNA follows: TGTGCCAGCAGCAAAGAGGGGCAGGATCCAGAAGAGACCCAGTACTTC.

This chain uses TRBV7-9 with TRBJ1-2; 8 nucleotides line up with TRBD1. The CDR3 covers 15 residues. Germline CDR1 reads SEHNR; CDR2 reads FQNEAQ (reference sequence). Trimming took 5 bases from V and 3 from J; bases not matched to a gene: 8. The CDR3 loop reads CASSRGQGGDYGYTF. In DNA, the CDR3 is TGTGCCAGCAGCCGAGGACAGGGAGGAGACTATGGCTACACCTTC.

The chain combines TRBV5-1 with TRBJ1-6; D remains ambiguous. Trimming shortened V by 0 bases and J by 10 bases, and 8 bases separated the two germline ends. This CDR3 is built from 13 residues. Germline V gene lookup returns CDR1 SGHRS and CDR2 YFSETQ. CDR3 nucleotide sequence: TGCGCCAGCAGCTTGGCCGAGCGATCACCCCTCCACTTT. The encoded protein is CASSLAERSPLHF.

This clone showed up just once. V is TRBV15 and J is TRBJ2-5; possible D gene TRBD2, 6 bases. CDR1 is LNHNV, CDR2 YYDKDF, per germline (reference sequence). V was trimmed by 10 bases and J by 5 bases, leaving 17 bases between them. The CDR3 contains 13 residues. CDR3 DNA: TGTGCCATTTCCAGACTAGGAGGGGAGACCCAGTACTTC. It encodes CAISRLGGETQYF. The full variable domain, completed using reference TRBV15 and TRBJ2-5, is DAMVIQNPRYQVTQFGKPVTLSCSQTLNHNVMYWYQQKSSQAPKLLFHYYDKDFNNEADTPDNFQSRRPNTSFCFLDIRSPGLGDTAMYLCAISRLGGETQYFGPGTRLLVL.

This rearrangement joins TRBV7-9 to TRBJ1-6; D unresolved. V lost 5 bases and J lost 9, with 17 bases in between. This CDR3 is 15 amino acids long. CDR1 SEHNR and CDR2 FQNEAQ come from the germline V gene (reference sequence). Here the CDR3 DNA reads TGTGCCAGCAGCGACCGGGTTGTTATAGGTTCACCCCTCCACTTT. It translates to CASSDRVVIGSPLHF.

The J gene is TRBJ2-5, the V gene TRBV6-1, with D possibly being TRBD2 (5 bases). Germline-derived CDR1 and CDR2 are MNHNS and SASEGT. Between the trimmed V and J ends, which lost 8 bases and 2 bases, there was a span of 12 bases. There are 13 residues in the CDR3. The chain's CDR3 is CASGETAQETQYF. The CDR3 nucleotides read TGTGCCAGCGGGGAGACCGCACAAGAGACCCAGTACTTC.